This T cell receptor (beta chain) was recorded in a study of blood T cells in healthy people across ages. Study-wide results and caveats: Both higher diversity and more naive CD4+ cells marked long-lived donors when set against aged donors. Among T cells, TCR beta diversity per million cells dropped roughly linearly as age rose.

At least 6.5 million PBMCs were isolated per sample. In the case of this clonotype: Its antigen is not known.

A J-beta primer mix and a sample-barcoded 5' primer were used in a second PCR of about 6 to 12 cycles. Every cDNA was tagged by a template-switch adaptor with 12 random nucleotides. In TCRdb, the 5' RACE reads were re-called with MiXCR into one record per CDR3 protein. The data show about 1,500,000 distinct CDR3 sequences, with 35% to 45% seen just once and roughly 8.2% held by the top ten. This clonotype was sampled from a woman under 30 in good health. Specimen: blood.

The CDR3 region has the DNA TGCGCCAGCAGCTGGAGCCCGAGGACTAGCGTACACGAGCAGTACTTC. This codes for CASSWSPRTSVHEQYF. The J gene is TRBJ2-7, the V gene TRBV5-1; 9 nucleotides align to TRBD2. Germline V lookup: CDR1 SGHRS, CDR2 YFSETQ. With 3 bases clipped from V and 5 bases from J, the junction kept 12 bases outside the gene matches. This CDR3 comprises 16 residues.